This record covers a single TCR beta chain. The target antigen is unknown. This sample stems from a study of cytomegalovirus exposure and HLA in healthy donors. Findings of the study overall: Presence/absence comparisons presumed near-even sequencing depth among donors.

Use of 60 Vbeta and 13 Jbeta primers characterized the PCR. Using immunoSEQ multiplex PCR, the repertoire was profiled, and TCRdb retains in-frame clones only, with some absent. The data hold approximately 76,000 clones, with 65% to 85% observed a single time. Germline-derived CDR1 and CDR2 are SNHLY and FYNNEI. CDR3 length: 14 amino acids. V lost 7 bases to trimming and J lost 2 bases, with 14 bases between them. The clonotype originates from a woman aged 40 to 50 in good health and CMV-seropositive. This chain uses TRBV2 with TRBJ2-5, with D perhaps matching TRBD1 (6 bases). The specimen was PBMCs. This chain's CDR3 is CASTSWDTQETQYF. The CDR3 nucleotides read TGTGCCAGCACCTCATGGGACACACAAGAGACCCAGTACTTC.